This T cell receptor beta chain is drawn from a study of T cell responses to AZD1222 COVID-19 vaccine. Sequencing was performed with immunoSEQ multiplex PCR; in TCRdb, only in-frame clones are kept and a portion is missing. This table holds over 120,000 clones, more than 85% found once. Study-wide results and limits: Increased Spike-specific TCR breadth and depth were observed after two AZD1222 doses. Baseline seropositivity occurred in only a handful of AZD1222 recipients.

Remarks on this clone: Its antigen remains unknown.

This CDR3 region has 15 residues. V gave up 10 bases and J gave up 0 bases, with 15 bases separating them. The germline CDR1 and CDR2 sequences are SNHLY and FYNNEI. This material consisted of peripheral blood, taken on day 0 of AZD1222 vaccination. The genes are TRBV2 and TRBJ1-4; the D gene is possibly TRBD1 (6 bases). This TCR derives from an adult in good health. The CDR3 DNA reads as TGTGCCACCCGGACAGTCGGTGCAACTAATGAAAAACTGTTTTTT. It specifies CATRTVGATNEKLFF.